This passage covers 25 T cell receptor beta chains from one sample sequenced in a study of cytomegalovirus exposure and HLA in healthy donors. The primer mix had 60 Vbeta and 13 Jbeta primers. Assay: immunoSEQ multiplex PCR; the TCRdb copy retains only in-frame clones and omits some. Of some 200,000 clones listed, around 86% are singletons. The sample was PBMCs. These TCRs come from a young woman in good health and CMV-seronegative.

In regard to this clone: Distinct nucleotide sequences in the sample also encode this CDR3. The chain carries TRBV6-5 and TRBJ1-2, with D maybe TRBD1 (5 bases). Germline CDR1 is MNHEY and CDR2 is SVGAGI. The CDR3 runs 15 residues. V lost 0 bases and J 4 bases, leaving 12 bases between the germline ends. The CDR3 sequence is CASSYSGQGLYGYTF. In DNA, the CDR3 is TGTGCCAGCAGTTACTCAGGGCAGGGACTCTATGGCTACACCTTC.

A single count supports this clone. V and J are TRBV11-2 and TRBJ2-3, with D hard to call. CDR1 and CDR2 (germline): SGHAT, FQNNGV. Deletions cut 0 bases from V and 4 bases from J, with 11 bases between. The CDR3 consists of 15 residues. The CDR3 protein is CASSLDWSSADTQYF. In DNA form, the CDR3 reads TGTGCCAGCAGCTTAGATTGGTCGAGTGCAGATACGCAGTATTTT.

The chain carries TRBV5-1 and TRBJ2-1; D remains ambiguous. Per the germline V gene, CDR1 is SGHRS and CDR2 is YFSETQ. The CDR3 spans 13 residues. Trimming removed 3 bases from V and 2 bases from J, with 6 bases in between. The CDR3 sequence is CASSSFPYNEQFF. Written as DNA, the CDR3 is TGCGCCAGCAGCTCGTTCCCCTACAATGAGCAGTTCTTC.

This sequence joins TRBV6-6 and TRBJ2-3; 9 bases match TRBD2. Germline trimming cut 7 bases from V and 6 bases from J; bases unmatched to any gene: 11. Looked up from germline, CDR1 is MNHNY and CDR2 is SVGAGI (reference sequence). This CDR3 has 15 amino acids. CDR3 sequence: CASTTVLAGWDTQYF. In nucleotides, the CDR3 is TGTGCCAGCACTACTGTGCTAGCGGGGTGGGATACGCAGTATTTT.

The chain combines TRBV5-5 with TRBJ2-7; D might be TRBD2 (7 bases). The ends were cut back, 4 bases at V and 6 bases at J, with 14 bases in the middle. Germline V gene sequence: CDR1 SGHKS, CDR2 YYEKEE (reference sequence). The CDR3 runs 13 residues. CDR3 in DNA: TGTGCCAGCAGCGGGGGCGGGACTATCGAGCAGTACTTC. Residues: CASSGGGTIEQYF.

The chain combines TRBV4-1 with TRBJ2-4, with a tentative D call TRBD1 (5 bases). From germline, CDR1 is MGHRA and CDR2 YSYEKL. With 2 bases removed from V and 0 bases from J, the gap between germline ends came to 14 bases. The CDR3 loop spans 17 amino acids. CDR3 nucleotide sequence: TGCGCCAGCAGCCAAATTCTCCCAGGGCTAGCCAAAAACATTCAGTACTTC. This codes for CASSQILPGLAKNIQYF.

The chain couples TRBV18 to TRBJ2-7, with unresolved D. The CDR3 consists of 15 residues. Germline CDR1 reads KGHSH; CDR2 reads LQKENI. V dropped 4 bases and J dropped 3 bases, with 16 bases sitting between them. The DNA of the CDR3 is TGTGCCAGCTCACTCGCCTCAGGTTCTATCTACGAGCAGTACTTC. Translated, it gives CASSLASGSIYEQYF.

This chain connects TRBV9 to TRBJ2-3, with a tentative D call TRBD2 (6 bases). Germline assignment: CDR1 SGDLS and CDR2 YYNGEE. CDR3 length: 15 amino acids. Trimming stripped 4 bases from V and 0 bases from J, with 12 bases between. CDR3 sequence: CASSWAGSSTDTQYF. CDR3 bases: TGTGCCAGCAGCTGGGCGGGGTCTAGCACAGATACGCAGTATTTT.

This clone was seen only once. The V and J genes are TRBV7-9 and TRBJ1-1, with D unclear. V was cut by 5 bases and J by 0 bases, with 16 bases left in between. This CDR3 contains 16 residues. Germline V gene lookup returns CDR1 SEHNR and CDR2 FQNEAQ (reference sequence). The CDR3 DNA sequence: TGTGCCAGCAGCGACCCATCGGGAGGATTGAACACTGAAGCTTTCTTT. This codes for CASSDPSGGLNTEAFF.

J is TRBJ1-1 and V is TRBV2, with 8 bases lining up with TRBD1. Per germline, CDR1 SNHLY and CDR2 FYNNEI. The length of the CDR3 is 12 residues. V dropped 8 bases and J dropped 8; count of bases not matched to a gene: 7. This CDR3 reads CASRDRTREAFF. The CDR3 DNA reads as TGTGCCAGCCGGGACAGGACCAGGGAAGCTTTCTTT.

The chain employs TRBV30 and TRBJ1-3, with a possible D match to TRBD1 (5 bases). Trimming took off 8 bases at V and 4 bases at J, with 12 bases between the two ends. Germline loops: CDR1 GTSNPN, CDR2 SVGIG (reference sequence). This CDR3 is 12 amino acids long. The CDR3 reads CAGTGSGNTIYF. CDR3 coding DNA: TGTGCCGGGACGGGATCAGGAAACACCATATATTTT.

The CDR3 DNA sequence: TGTGCCAGCAGCCCGGTTGGAGGGGCCGGGGAGCTGTTTTTT. Protein product: CASSPVGGAGELFF. The chain recombines TRBV4-2 with TRBJ2-2; perhaps TRBD2 as D (6 bases). The CDR3 contains 14 residues. Germline lookup yields CDR1 LGHNA and CDR2 YNFKEQ. Trimming removed 4 bases from V and 6 bases from J, with 12 bases in between.

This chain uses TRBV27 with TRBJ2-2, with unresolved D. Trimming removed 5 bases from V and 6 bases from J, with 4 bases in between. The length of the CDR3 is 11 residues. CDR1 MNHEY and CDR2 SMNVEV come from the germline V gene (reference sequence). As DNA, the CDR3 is TGTGCCAGCAGTGGAGCCGGGGAGCTGTTTTTT. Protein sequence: CASSGAGELFF.

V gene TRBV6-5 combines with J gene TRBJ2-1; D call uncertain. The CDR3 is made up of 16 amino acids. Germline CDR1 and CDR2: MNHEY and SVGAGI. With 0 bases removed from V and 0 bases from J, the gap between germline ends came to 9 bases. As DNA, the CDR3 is TGTGCCAGCAGTTACTCGACTTCAAGCTCCTACAATGAGCAGTTCTTC. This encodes CASSYSTSSSYNEQFF.

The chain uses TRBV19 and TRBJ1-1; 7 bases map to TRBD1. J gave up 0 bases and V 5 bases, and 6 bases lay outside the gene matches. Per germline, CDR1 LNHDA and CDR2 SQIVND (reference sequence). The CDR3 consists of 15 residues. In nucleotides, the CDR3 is TGTGCCAGTAGTGGGGGACAGTTCATGAACACTGAAGCTTTCTTT. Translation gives CASSGGQFMNTEAFF. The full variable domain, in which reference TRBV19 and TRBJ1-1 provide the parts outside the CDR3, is DGGITQSPKYLFRKEGQNVTLSCEQNLNHDAMYWYRQDPGQGLRLIYYSQIVNDFQKGDIAEGYSVSREKKESFPLTVTSAQKNPTAFYLCASSGGQFMNTEAFFGQGTRLTVV.

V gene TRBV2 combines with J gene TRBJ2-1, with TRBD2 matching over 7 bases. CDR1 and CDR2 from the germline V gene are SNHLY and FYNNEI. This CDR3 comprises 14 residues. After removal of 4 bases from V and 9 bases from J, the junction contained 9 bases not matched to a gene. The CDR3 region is CASSVLAGVGEQFF. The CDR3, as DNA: TGTGCCAGCAGTGTGCTTGCGGGAGTTGGTGAGCAGTTCTTC.

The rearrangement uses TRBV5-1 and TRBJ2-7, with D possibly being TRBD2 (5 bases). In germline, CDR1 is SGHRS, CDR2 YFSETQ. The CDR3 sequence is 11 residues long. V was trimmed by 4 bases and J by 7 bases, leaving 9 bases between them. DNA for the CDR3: TGCGCCAGCAGCGCAGAGCGGGAGCAGTACTTC. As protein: CASSAEREQYF.

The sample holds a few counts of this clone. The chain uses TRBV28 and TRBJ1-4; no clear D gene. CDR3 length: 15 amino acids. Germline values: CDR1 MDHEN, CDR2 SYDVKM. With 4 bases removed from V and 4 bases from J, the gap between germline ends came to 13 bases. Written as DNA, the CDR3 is TGTGCCAGCAGTTCACCTCAGGACTATAATGAAAAACTGTTTTTT. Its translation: CASSSPQDYNEKLFF. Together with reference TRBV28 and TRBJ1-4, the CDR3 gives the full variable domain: DVKVTQSSRYLVKRTGEKVFLECVQDMDHENMFWYRQDPGLGLRLIYFSYDVKMKEKGDIPEGYSVSREKKERFSLILESASTNQTSMYLCASSSPQDYNEKLFFGSGTQLSVL.

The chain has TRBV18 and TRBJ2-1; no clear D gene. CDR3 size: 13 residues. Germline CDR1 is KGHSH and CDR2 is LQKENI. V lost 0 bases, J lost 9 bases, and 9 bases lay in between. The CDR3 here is CASSPPVQAEQFF. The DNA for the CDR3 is TGTGCCAGCTCACCACCGGTCCAGGCTGAGCAGTTCTTC.

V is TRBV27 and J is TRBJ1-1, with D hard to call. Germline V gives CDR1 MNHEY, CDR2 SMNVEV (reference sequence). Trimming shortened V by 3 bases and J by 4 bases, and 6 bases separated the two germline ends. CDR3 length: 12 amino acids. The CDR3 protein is CASSFQFTEAFF. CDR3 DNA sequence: TGTGCCAGCAGTTTTCAGTTCACTGAAGCTTTCTTT.

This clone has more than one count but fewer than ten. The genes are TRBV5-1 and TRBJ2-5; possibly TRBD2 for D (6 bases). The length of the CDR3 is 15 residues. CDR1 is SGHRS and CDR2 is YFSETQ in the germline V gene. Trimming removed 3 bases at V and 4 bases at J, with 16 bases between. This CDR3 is CASSSRLGSGETQYF. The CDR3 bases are TGCGCCAGCAGCTCCAGACTAGGTTCGGGAGAGACCCAGTACTTC.

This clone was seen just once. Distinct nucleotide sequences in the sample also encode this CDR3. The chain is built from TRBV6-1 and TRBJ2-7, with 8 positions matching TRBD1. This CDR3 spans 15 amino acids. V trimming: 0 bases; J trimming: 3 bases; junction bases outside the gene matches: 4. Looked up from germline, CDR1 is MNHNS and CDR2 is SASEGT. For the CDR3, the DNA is TGTGCCAGCAGTGAAGCGCCCGGACAGGGCTACGAGCAGTACTTC. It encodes CASSEAPGQGYEQYF.

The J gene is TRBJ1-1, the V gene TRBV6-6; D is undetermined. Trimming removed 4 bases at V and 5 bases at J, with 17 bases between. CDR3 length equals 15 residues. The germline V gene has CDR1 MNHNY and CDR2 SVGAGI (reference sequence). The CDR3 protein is CASSFRGLSQTEAFF. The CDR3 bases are TGTGCCAGCAGTTTCCGTGGGCTCTCGCAGACTGAAGCTTTCTTT.

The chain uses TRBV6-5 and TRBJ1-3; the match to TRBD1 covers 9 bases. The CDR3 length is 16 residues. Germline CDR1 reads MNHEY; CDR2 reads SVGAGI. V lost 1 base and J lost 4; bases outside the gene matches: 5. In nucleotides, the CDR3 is TGTGCCAGCAGTTACTTAACAGGGGGCTTCGGAAACACCATATATTTT. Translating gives CASSYLTGGFGNTIYF.

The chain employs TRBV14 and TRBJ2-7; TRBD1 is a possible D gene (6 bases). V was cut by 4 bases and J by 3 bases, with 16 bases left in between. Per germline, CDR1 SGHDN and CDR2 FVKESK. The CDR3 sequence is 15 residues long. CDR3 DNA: TGTGCCAGCAGCCTCGGCAGGGGATTAGTCTACGAGCAGTACTTC. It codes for CASSLGRGLVYEQYF.